The 8 T cell receptor beta chains listed next were all sequenced from one sample in a study of blood T cell repertoires in COVID-19. TCRdb's copy holds only in-frame clones and misses some; the assay was immunoSEQ multiplex PCR. The sample holds about 80,000 clones, approximately 78% seen once. The specimen was peripheral blood. The receptor set was obtained from a human donor in a cohort sampled during active COVID-19.

The gene calls are TRBV5-1 and TRBJ1-4; D is possibly TRBD1 (6 bases). V dropped 0 bases and J dropped 9 bases, with 21 bases sitting between them. CDR1 is SGHRS and CDR2 is YFSETQ in the germline V gene. There are 17 residues in the CDR3. The CDR3 nucleotides are TGCGCCAGCAGCTTGGGGGCAGGGGATTTGAGGAATCAAAAACTGTTTTTT. The encoded protein is CASSLGAGDLRNQKLFF.

The chain uses TRBV5-5 and TRBJ1-4; D not resolved. This CDR3 region has 13 residues. Germline-derived CDR1 and CDR2 are SGHKS and YYEKEE (reference sequence). V lost 4 bases to trimming and J lost 8 bases, with 12 bases between them. The CDR3 loop is CASSPGSDEKLFF. The DNA of the CDR3 is TGTGCCAGCAGCCCTGGGAGCGACGAAAAACTGTTTTTT.

The chain joins TRBV30 to TRBJ2-7, with unresolved D. The ends were cut back, 3 bases at V and 5 bases at J, with 17 bases in the middle. The CDR3 covers 14 residues. Germline V gene lookup returns CDR1 GTSNPN and CDR2 SVGIG (reference sequence). The CDR3 loop is CAWRALTEVDEQYF. CDR3 DNA sequence: TGTGCCTGGAGGGCCCTGACTGAGGTCGACGAGCAGTACTTC.

In its sample, this clone was seen a few times. The CDR3 region is CASSQASGLAGAYEQYF. For the CDR3, the DNA is TGCGCCAGCAGCCAAGCCTCGGGACTAGCGGGGGCCTACGAGCAGTACTTC. The rearrangement uses TRBV4-1 and TRBJ2-7; 14 positions agree with TRBD2. V lost 1 base, J lost 2 bases, and 4 bases stayed unmatched. The CDR3 has 17 residues. Germline V gene sequence: CDR1 MGHRA, CDR2 YSYEKL.

The gene calls are TRBV7-8 and TRBJ2-1; 10 bases are shared with TRBD2. Germline V gene data show CDR1 as SGHVS and CDR2 as FQNEAQ. The CDR3 runs 19 residues. With V trimmed by 5 bases and J by 4 bases, 17 bases remained unmatched. The CDR3, as DNA: TGTGCCAGCAGCCCAGGACTAGCGGATGACACGCAATTTTACAATGAGCAGTTCTTC. It specifies CASSPGLADDTQFYNEQFF.

J is TRBJ2-3 and V is TRBV4-1; possibly TRBD2 for D (6 bases). The CDR3 has 13 amino acids. Trimming pared 1 base from V and 15 bases from J, leaving 17 bases between. Germline values: CDR1 MGHRA, CDR2 YSYEKL. This chain's CDR3 is CASSQAAGPTQYF. The CDR3 bases are TGCGCCAGCAGCCAAGCCGCGGGACCGACACAATATTTT.

This clone appeared a few times. V usage is TRBV4-1 and J usage is TRBJ1-4, with 11 positions matching TRBD1. The V gene's germline CDR1 is MGHRA and CDR2 YSYEKL. The CDR3 is 15 amino acids. Trimming removed 3 bases from V and 7 bases from J; junction bases left unmatched: 4. The CDR3 coding sequence is TGCGCCAGCAGCCACCCCGGGACAGGGGGTGAAAAACTGTTTTTT. Its protein product is CASSHPGTGGEKLFF.

This clone occurred once. The gene calls are TRBV28 and TRBJ1-1, with 9 bases matching TRBD1. The V gene's germline CDR1 is MDHEN and CDR2 SYDVKM. The length of the CDR3 is 17 residues. The V gene end was trimmed by 3 bases and the J gene end by 1 base; junction bases not matched to a gene: 9. CDR3 in amino acids: CASSFPGQGYRNTEAFF. CDR3 nucleotide sequence: TGTGCCAGCAGTTTCCCGGGACAGGGATACAGGAACACTGAAGCTTTCTTT.